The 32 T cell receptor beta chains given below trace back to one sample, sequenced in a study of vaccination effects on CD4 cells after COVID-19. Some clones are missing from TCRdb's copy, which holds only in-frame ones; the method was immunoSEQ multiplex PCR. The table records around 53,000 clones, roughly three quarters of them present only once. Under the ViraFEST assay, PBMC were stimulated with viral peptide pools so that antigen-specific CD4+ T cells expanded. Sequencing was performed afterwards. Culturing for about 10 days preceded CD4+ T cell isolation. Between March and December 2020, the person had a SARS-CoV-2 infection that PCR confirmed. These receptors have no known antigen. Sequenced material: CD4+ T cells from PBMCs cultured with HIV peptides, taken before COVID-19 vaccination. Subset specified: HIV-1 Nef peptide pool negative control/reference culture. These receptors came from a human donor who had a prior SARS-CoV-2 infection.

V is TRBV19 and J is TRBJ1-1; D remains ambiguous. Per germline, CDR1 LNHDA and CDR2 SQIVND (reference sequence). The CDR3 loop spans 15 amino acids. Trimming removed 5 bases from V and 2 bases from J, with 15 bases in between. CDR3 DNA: TGTGCCAGTAGTGCCGCGCGGACGCCTAACACTGAAGCTTTCTTT. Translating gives CASSAARTPNTEAFF.

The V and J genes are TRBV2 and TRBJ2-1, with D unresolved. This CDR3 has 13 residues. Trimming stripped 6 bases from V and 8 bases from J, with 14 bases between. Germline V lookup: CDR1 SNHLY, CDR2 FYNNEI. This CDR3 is CASSSLLAHEQFF. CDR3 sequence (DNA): TGTGCCAGCAGCTCCTTATTAGCCCATGAGCAGTTCTTC.

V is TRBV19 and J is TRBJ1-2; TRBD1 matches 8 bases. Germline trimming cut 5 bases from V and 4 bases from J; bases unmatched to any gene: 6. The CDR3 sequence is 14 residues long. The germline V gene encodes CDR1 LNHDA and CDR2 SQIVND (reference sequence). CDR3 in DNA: TGTGCCAGTAGTCTACAGGGGGATCGCTATGGCTACACCTTC. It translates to CASSLQGDRYGYTF. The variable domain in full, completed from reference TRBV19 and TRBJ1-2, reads DGGITQSPKYLFRKEGQNVTLSCEQNLNHDAMYWYRQDPGQGLRLIYYSQIVNDFQKGDIAEGYSVSREKKESFPLTVTSAQKNPTAFYLCASSLQGDRYGYTFGSGTRLTVV.

Here the CDR3 reads CAWSVFVTSGIYEQYF. The CDR3 DNA sequence: TGTGCCTGGAGTGTATTTGTGACTAGCGGTATCTACGAGCAGTACTTC. The rearrangement joins TRBV30 to TRBJ2-7; 9 positions match TRBD2. The germline CDR1 and CDR2 sequences are GTSNPN and SVGIG (reference sequence). V was pared by 0 bases and J by 3 bases, with 9 bases of the junction left unmatched. The CDR3 extends over 16 amino acids.

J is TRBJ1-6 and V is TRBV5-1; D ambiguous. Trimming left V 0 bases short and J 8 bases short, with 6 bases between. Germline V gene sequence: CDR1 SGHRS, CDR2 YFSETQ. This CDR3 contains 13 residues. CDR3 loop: CASSLGFDSPLHF. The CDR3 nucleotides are TGCGCCAGCAGCTTGGGGTTTGATTCACCCCTCCACTTT.

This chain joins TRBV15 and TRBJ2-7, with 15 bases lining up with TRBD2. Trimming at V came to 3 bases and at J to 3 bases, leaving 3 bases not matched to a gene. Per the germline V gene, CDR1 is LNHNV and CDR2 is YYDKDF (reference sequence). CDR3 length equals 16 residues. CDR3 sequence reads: CATSRGLAGGNYEQYF. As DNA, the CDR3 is TGTGCCACCAGCAGGGGACTAGCGGGGGGAAACTACGAGCAGTACTTC. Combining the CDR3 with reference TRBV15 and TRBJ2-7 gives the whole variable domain DAMVIQNPRYQVTQFGKPVTLSCSQTLNHNVMYWYQQKSSQAPKLLFHYYDKDFNNEADTPDNFQSRRPNTSFCFLDIRSPGLGDTAMYLCATSRGLAGGNYEQYFGPGTRLTVT.

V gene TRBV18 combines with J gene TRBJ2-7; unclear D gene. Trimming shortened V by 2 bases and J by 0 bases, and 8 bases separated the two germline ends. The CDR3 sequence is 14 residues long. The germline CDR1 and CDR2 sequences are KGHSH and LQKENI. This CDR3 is CASSPLFSSYEQYF. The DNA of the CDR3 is TGTGCCAGCTCACCATTATTTAGCTCCTACGAGCAGTACTTC. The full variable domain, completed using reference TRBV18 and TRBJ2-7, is NAGVMQNPRHLVRRRGQEARLRCSPMKGHSHVYWYRQLPEEGLKFMVYLQKENIIDESGMPKERFSAEFPKEGPSILRIQQVVRGDSAAYFCASSPLFSSYEQYFGPGTRLTVT.

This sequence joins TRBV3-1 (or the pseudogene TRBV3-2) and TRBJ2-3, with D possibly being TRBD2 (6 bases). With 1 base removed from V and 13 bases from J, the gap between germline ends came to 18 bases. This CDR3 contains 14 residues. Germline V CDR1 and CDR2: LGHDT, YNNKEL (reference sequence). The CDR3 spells CASSQAAMGDLKYF. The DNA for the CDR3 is TGTGCCAGCAGCCAAGCGGCTATGGGGGACTTGAAGTATTTT.

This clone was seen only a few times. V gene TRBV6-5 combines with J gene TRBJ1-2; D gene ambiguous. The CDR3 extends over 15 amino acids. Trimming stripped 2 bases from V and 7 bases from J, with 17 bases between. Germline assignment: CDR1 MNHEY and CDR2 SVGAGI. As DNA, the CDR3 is TGTGCCAGCAGTTACGCCGTAGGAATCCCTCTTGGCTACACCTTC. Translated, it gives CASSYAVGIPLGYTF.

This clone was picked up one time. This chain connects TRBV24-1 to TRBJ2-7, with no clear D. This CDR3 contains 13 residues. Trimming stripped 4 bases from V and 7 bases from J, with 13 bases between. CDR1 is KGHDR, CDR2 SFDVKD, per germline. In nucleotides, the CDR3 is TGTGCCACCAGTGACCAAAATCTGGGGGAGCAGTACTTC. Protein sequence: CATSDQNLGEQYF.

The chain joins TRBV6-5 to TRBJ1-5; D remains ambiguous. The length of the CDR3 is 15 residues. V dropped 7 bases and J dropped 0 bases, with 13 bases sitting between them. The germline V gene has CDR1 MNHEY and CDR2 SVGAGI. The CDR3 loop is CASKRQTNSNQPQHF. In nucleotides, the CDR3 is TGTGCCAGCAAAAGACAAACTAATAGCAATCAGCCCCAGCATTTT.

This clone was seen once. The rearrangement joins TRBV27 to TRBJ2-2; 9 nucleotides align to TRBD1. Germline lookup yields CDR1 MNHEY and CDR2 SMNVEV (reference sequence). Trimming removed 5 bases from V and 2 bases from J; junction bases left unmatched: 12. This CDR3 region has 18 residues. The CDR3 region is CASSLRSWDRANTGELFF. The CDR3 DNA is TGTGCCAGCAGTCTACGATCTTGGGACAGGGCCAACACCGGGGAGCTGTTTTTT.

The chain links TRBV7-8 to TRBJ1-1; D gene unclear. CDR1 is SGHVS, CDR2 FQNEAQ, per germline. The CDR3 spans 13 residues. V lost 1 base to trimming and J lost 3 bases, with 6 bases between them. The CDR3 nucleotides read TGTGCCAGCAGCTTAGTAAGGGACACTGAAGCTTTCTTT. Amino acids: CASSLVRDTEAFF.

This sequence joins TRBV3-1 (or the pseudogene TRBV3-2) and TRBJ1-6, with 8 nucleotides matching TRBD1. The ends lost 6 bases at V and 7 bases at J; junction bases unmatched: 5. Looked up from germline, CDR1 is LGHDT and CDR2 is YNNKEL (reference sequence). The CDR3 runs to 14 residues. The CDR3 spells CASSIQGGNSPLHF. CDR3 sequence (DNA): TGTGCCAGCAGTATACAGGGGGGAAATTCACCCCTCCACTTT.

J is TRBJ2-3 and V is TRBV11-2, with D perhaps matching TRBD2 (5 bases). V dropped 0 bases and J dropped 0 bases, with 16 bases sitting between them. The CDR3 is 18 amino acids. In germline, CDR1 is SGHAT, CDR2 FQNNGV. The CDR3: CASSLEYRTGISTDTQYF. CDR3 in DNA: TGTGCCAGCAGCTTAGAATACCGGACTGGGATTAGCACAGATACGCAGTATTTT.

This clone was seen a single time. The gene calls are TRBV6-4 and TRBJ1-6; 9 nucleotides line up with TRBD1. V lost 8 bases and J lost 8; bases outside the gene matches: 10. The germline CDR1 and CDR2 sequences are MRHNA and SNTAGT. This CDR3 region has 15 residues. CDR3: CASARTGTGHSPLHF. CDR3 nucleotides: TGTGCCAGCGCGAGAACCGGGACAGGGCATTCACCCCTCCACTTT.

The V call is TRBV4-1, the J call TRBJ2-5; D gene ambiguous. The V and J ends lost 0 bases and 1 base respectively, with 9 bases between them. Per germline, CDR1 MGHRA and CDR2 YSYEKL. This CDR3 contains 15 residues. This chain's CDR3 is CASSQDGPFQETQYF. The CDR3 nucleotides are TGCGCCAGCAGCCAAGATGGTCCGTTCCAAGAGACCCAGTACTTC.

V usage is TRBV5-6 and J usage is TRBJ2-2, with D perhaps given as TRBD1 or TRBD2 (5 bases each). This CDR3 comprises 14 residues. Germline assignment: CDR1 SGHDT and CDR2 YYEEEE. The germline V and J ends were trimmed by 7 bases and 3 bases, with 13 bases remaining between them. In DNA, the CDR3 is TGTGCCAGCCGCCACATGGGGGACACCGGGGAGCTGTTTTTT. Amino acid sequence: CASRHMGDTGELFF.

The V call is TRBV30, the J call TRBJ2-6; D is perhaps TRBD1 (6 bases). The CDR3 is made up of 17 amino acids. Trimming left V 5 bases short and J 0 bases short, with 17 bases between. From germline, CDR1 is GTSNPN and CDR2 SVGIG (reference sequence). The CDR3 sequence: CAWATGQPGSGANVLTF. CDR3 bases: TGTGCCTGGGCAACCGGACAGCCTGGCTCTGGGGCCAACGTCCTGACTTTC.

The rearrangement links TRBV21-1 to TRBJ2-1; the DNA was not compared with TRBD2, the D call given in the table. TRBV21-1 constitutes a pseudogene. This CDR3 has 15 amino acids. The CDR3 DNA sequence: TGTGCCAGCAGCGGAAGCGGGAGTGGTGCGGGTGAGCAGTTCTTC. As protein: CASSGSGSGAGEQFF.

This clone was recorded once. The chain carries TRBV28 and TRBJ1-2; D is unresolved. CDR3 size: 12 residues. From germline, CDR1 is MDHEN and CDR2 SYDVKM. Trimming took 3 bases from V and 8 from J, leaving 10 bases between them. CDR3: CASSLLASGYTF. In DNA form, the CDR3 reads TGTGCCAGCAGTTTGTTAGCGTCCGGCTACACCTTC.

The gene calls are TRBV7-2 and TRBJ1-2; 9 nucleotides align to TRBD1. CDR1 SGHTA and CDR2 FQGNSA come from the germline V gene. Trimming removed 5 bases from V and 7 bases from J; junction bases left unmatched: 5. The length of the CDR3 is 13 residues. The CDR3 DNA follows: TGTGCCAGCAGCCCACAGGGGGCGCGTGGCTACACCTTC. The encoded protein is CASSPQGARGYTF.

The CDR3 nucleotides are TGTGCCAGCAGCGTAGTAGCTAGCGGGGGGGCCGGGGAGCTGTTTTTT. Its protein product is CASSVVASGGAGELFF. The chain has TRBV9 and TRBJ2-2, with TRBD2 matching 12 bases. Germline V gene sequence: CDR1 SGDLS, CDR2 YYNGEE. The CDR3 is 16 amino acids. Trimming removed 0 bases from V and 6 bases from J; junction bases left unmatched: 3.

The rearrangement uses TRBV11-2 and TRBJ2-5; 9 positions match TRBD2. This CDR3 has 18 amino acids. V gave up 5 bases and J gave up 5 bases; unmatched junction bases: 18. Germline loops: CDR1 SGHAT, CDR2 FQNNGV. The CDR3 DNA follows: TGTGCCAGCAGCCCCCGCCGGGTGTCAGGGAGCGGGGGGGAGACCCAGTACTTC. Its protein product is CASSPRRVSGSGGETQYF. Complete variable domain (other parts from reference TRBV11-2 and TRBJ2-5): EAGVAQSPRYKIIEKRQSVAFWCNPISGHATLYWYQQILGQGPKLLIQFQNNGVVDDSQLPKDRFSAERLKGVDSTLKIQPAKLEDSAVYLCASSPRRVSGSGGETQYFGPGTRLLVL.

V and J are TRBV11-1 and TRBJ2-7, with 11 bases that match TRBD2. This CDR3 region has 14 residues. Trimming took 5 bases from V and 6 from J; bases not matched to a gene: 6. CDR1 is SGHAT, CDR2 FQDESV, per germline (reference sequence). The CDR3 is CASSLLAGEGEQYF. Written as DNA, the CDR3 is TGTGCCAGCAGCCTACTAGCGGGAGAGGGCGAGCAGTACTTC.

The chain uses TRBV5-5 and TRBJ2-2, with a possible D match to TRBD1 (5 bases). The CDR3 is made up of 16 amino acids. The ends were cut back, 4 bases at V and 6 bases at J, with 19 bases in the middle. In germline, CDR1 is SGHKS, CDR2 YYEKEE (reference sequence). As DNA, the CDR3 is TGTGCCAGCAGCCTCGCCGGGCCACCCAGGGCCGGGGAGCTGTTTTTT. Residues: CASSLAGPPRAGELFF.

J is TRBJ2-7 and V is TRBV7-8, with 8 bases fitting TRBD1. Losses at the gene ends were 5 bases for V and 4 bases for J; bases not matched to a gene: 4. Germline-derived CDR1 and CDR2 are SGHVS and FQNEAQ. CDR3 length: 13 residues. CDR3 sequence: CASSRDRNYEQYF. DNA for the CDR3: TGTGCCAGCAGCCGGGACAGGAATTACGAGCAGTACTTC.

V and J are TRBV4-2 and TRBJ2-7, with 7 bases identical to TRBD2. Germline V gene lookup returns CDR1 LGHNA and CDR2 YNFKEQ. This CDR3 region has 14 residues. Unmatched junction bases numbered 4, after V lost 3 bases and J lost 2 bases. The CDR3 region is CASSQVGGTYEQYF. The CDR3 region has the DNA TGTGCCAGCAGCCAGGTCGGGGGGACCTACGAGCAGTACTTC.

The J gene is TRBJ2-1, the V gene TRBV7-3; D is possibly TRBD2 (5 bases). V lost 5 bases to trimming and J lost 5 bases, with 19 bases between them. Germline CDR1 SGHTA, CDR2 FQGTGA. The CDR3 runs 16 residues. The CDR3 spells CASSGSSGGSDNEQFF. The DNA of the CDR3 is TGTGCCAGCAGCGGATCGAGCGGTGGGAGCGACAATGAGCAGTTCTTC.

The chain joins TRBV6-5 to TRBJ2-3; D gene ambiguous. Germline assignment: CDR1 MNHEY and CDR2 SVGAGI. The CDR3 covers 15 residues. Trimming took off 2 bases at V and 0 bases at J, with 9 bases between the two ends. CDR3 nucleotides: TGTGCCAGCAGTTACGACGATCCTAGCACAGATACGCAGTATTTT. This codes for CASSYDDPSTDTQYF.

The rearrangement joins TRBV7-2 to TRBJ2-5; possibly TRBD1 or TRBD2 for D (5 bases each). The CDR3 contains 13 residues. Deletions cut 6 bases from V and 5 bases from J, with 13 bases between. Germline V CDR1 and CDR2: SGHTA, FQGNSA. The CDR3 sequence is CASSYNEGETQYF. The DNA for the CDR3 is TGTGCCAGCAGTTACAATGAGGGGGAGACCCAGTACTTC.

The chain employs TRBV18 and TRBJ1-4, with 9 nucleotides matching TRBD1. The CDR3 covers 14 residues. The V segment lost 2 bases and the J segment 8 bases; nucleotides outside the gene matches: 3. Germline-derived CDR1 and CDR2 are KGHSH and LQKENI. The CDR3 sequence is CASSPNRGQEKLFF. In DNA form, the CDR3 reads TGTGCCAGCTCACCAAACAGGGGGCAGGAAAAACTGTTTTTT.